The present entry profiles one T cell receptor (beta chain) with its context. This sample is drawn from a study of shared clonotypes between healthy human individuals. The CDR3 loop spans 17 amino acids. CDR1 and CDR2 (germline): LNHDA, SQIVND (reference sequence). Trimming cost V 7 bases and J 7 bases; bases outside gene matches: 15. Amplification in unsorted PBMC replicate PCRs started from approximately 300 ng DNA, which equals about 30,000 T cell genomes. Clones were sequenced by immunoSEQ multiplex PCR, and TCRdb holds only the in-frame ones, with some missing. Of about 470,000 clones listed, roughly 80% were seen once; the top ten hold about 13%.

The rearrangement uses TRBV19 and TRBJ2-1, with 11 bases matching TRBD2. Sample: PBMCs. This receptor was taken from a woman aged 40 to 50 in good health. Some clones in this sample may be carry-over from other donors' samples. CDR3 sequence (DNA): TGTGCCAGTACGCCTAGCGGGAGGAGGGGGTCTGGGAATGAGCAGTTCTTC. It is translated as CASTPSGRRGSGNEQFF.